What follows are 4 T cell receptor beta chains derived from one specimen sequenced in a study of blood T cell repertoires in COVID-19. Some clones are missing from TCRdb's copy, which holds only in-frame ones; the method was immunoSEQ multiplex PCR. The profile shows some 350,000 clones, approximately 87% of them singletons. Sequencing was performed on peripheral blood. The source is a woman aged 50 to 60 with COVID-19, enrolled during active disease.

V usage is TRBV7-9 and J usage is TRBJ1-5, with 7 bases aligning to TRBD1. Germline values: CDR1 SEHNR, CDR2 FQNEAQ (reference sequence). The V and J ends lost 0 bases and 0 bases, in that order; junction bases with no gene match: 5. The CDR3 is 17 amino acids. As DNA, the CDR3 is TGTGCCAGCAGCTTAGCAGGGGGCGAATATAGCAATCAGCCCCAGCATTTT. It translates to CASSLAGGEYSNQPQHF. Filled out from reference TRBV7-9 and TRBJ1-5, the complete variable domain reads DTGVSQNPRHKITKRGQNVTFRCDPISEHNRLYWYRQTLGQGPEFLTYFQNEAQLEKSRLLSDRFSAERPKGSFSTLEIQRTEQGDSAMYLCASSLAGGEYSNQPQHFGDGTRLSIL.

The V call is TRBV27, the J call TRBJ2-7, with D possibly matching TRBD1 (5 bases). The germline CDR1 and CDR2 sequences are MNHEY and SMNVEV (reference sequence). Trimming removed 0 bases from V and 2 bases from J, with 20 bases in between. The CDR3 spans 18 residues. The CDR3 DNA sequence: TGTGCCAGCAGTTTATCGCTTGGGCCAGGGCCTAGAACCTACGAGCAGTACTTC. Encoded protein: CASSLSLGPGPRTYEQYF.

This clone has more than one count but fewer than ten. The chain is built from TRBV19 and TRBJ1-5; 9 bases agree with TRBD1. CDR1 is LNHDA and CDR2 is SQIVND in the germline V gene (reference sequence). V dropped 6 bases and J dropped 6; count of bases not matched to a gene: 6. The CDR3 runs 14 residues. This CDR3 is CASSPQGAGQPQHF. Here the CDR3 DNA reads TGTGCCAGTAGCCCACAGGGGGCGGGTCAGCCCCAGCATTTT.

The J gene is TRBJ2-7, the V gene TRBV18; 15 bases match TRBD2. Trimming at V came to 5 bases and at J to 4 bases, leaving 6 bases not matched to a gene. Germline CDR1 reads KGHSH; CDR2 reads LQKENI. There are 16 residues in the CDR3. In DNA form, the CDR3 reads TGTGCCAGCTCAATCAGTGGGACTAGCGGGAGGTACGAGCAGTACTTC. Translated, it gives CASSISGTSGRYEQYF.